A selection of T cell receptor beta chains follows, all from one sample in a study of T-cell reconstitution after alpha-beta-depleted transplantation in children. One entry per CDR3 protein, called by TCRdb with MiXCR from the PCR reads. The sample carries tens of thousands of distinct CDR3 sequences, approximately 4.4% recorded once. This material consisted of PBMCs, mostly from graft donor cells, taken 180 days after TCRalphabeta/CD19-depleted stem cell transplant. These receptors were collected from a boy in the first two years of life who had a stem cell transplant for acute myeloid leukemia, so the T cells may come from the graft donor. The CDR3 runs from the conserved cysteine through the conserved F or W.

v_gene,j_gene,CDR3aa
TRBV5-5,TRBJ2-2,CASSDGTWVTGELFF
TRBV1,TRBJ1-6,CTSSEGTAHNSPLHF
TRBV5-1,TRBJ2-5,CASSLDTGGETQYF
TRBV20-1,TRBJ1-1,CSASKGAGEAFF
TRBV29-1,TRBJ2-1,CSSAGSYNEQFF
TRBV7-8,TRBJ1-5,CASSLAHWGSSSNQPQHF
TRBV7-8,TRBJ2-7,CASSSWLAPGGEQYF
TRBV4-1,TRBJ2-5,CASSLSEGETQYF
TRBV7-7,TRBJ2-2,CASSLTSAANTGELFF
TRBV5-1,TRBJ1-1,CASSSNRGRAFF
TRBV6-1,TRBJ2-5,CASTSPGLPETQYF
TRBV21-1,TRBJ2-7,CASSKAPDTSYEQYF
TRBV6-2/TRBV6-3,TRBJ2-3,CASRPFSYDTQYF
TRBV5-5,TRBJ2-1,CASSLGTGAFNEQFF
TRBV12-3/TRBV12-4,TRBJ2-7,CASSLQAPEQYF
TRBV29-1,TRBJ2-7,CSVTRQGESYEQYF
TRBV5-1,TRBJ2-2,CASSLAEDRVPGELFF
TRBV18,TRBJ1-1,CASSPLTVWRNTEAFF
TRBV7-9,TRBJ2-1,CASSPGLAYNEQFF
TRBV5-1,TRBJ2-7,CASSLDLAGTYEQYF
TRBV4-3,TRBJ2-1,CASSQDGGPTSGGHNEQFF
TRBV5-1,TRBJ2-3,CASSVPTDTQYF
TRBV5-1,TRBJ2-5,CASTELAKGEETQYF
TRBV3-2,TRBJ2-7,CASSPWDSYEQYF
TRBV25-1,TRBJ1-1,CASSGLNTEAFF
TRBV4-3,TRBJ1-1,CASSQEQGLANTEAFF
TRBV28,TRBJ2-2,CASSSMTGELFF
TRBV11-2,TRBJ1-1,CASSLLKQNTEAFF
TRBV5-1,TRBJ2-3,CASSLGTTNTDTQYF
TRBV5-1,TRBJ1-3,CASSLEGSSKAGNTIYF
TRBV20-1,TRBJ2-1,CSARNGLADNNEQFF
TRBV20-1,TRBJ1-2,CSARADRPNYGYTF
TRBV5-1,TRBJ2-5,CASSVDRVQETQYF
TRBV27,TRBJ1-1,CASSFLGDPGMRAFF
TRBV20-1,TRBJ1-6,CSAPRTGGGRSSYNSPLHF
TRBV7-2,TRBJ2-4,CASSPRLAGGWAAKNIQYF
TRBV7-2,TRBJ2-2,CASSRPTGGAGELFF